The 5 T cell receptor beta chains listed next were all sequenced from one sample in a study of radiotherapy plus CTLA-4 blockade in lung cancer. Assay: immunoSEQ multiplex PCR; the TCRdb copy retains only in-frame clones and omits some. The data hold 15,000 or so clones, with less than 75% observed a single time. The material was peripheral blood, obtained from a patient treated with radiotherapy plus ipilimumab. The source of these receptors is a human donor with non-small cell lung cancer whose response to radiotherapy plus ipilimumab could not be evaluated.

The chain links TRBV5-5 to TRBJ1-2; the D gene is possibly TRBD1 (6 bases). Germline lookup yields CDR1 SGHKS and CDR2 YYEKEE (reference sequence). This CDR3 spans 15 amino acids. V lost 4 bases, J lost 8 bases, and 21 bases lay in between. This CDR3 reads CASSALGQPSGGYTF. The DNA of the CDR3 is TGTGCCAGCAGCGCCCTCGGACAGCCGTCAGGAGGCTACACCTTC. Drawing the rest from reference TRBV5-5 and TRBJ1-2, the complete variable domain is DAGVTQSPTHLIKTRGQQVTLRCSPISGHKSVSWYQQVLGQGPQFIFQYYEKEERGRGNFPDRFSARQFPNYSSELNVNALLLGDSALYLCASSALGQPSGGYTFGSGTRLTVV.

This clone showed up just a few times. This chain uses TRBV4-1 with TRBJ2-1; TRBD2 aligns across 8 bases. This CDR3 is 13 amino acids long. J was trimmed by 5 bases and V by 4 bases; bases with no gene match: 1. Germline values: CDR1 MGHRA, CDR2 YSYEKL. For the CDR3, the DNA is TGCGCCAGCAGCCTAGCGGGGAACAATGAGCAGTTCTTC. Its protein is CASSLAGNNEQFF.

This chain connects TRBV19 to TRBJ2-5; possible D gene TRBD2, 6 bases. The germline V gene has CDR1 LNHDA and CDR2 SQIVND (reference sequence). CDR3 length: 15 amino acids. With 4 bases removed from V and 5 bases from J, the gap between germline ends came to 17 bases. The CDR3 sequence is CASSKRQAGGETQYF. Here the CDR3 DNA reads TGTGCCAGTAGTAAACGACAAGCGGGTGGTGAGACCCAGTACTTC.

The table lists this clone with a few counts. The chain joins TRBV5-1 to TRBJ2-5; 15 bases line up with TRBD2. Per the germline V gene, CDR1 is SGHRS and CDR2 is YFSETQ. This CDR3 region has 17 residues. The junction had 9 bases not matched to a gene; V was cut back by 4 bases and J by 5 bases. Here the CDR3 reads CASSPGTSGGQMETQYF. CDR3 sequence (DNA): TGCGCCAGCAGCCCTGGGACTAGCGGGGGGCAAATGGAGACCCAGTACTTC.

V and J are TRBV19 and TRBJ1-2; tentative D call: TRBD1 (5 bases). The CDR3 sequence is 14 residues long. Germline assignment: CDR1 LNHDA and CDR2 SQIVND (reference sequence). Trimming pared 7 bases from V and 0 bases from J, leaving 12 bases between. This CDR3 is CASTPAGPNYGYTF. CDR3 nucleotides: TGTGCCAGTACCCCTGCAGGGCCTAACTATGGCTACACCTTC. Using reference TRBV19 and TRBJ1-2 for the parts outside the CDR3, the full variable domain is DGGITQSPKYLFRKEGQNVTLSCEQNLNHDAMYWYRQDPGQGLRLIYYSQIVNDFQKGDIAEGYSVSREKKESFPLTVTSAQKNPTAFYLCASTPAGPNYGYTFGSGTRLTVV.